The TCR beta chain described here comes from a study of cytomegalovirus exposure and HLA in healthy donors. Primers: 60 Vbeta forward and 13 Jbeta reverse. TCRdb's table, derived via immunoSEQ multiplex PCR, lists solely in-frame clones and lacks some. This table has approximately 110,000 clones, roughly 80% appearing once. Germline CDR1 is SEHNR and CDR2 is FQNEAQ (reference sequence). V shed 5 bases, J shed 1 base, and the junction held 5 bases outside the gene matches. This CDR3 contains 15 residues. Broader study findings: Earlier analysis found most TCR beta V segments productive about 90% or about 30% of the time.

About this clone: The antigen is not known.

The chain carries TRBV7-9 and TRBJ1-1; 9 bases fit TRBD1. Sequences were obtained from PBMCs. The receptor was derived from a man younger than 45 in good health and CMV-seropositive. Here the CDR3 DNA reads TGTGCCAGCAGCGCCACGGGACAGGGGAACACTGAAGCTTTCTTT. Encoded protein: CASSATGQGNTEAFF.